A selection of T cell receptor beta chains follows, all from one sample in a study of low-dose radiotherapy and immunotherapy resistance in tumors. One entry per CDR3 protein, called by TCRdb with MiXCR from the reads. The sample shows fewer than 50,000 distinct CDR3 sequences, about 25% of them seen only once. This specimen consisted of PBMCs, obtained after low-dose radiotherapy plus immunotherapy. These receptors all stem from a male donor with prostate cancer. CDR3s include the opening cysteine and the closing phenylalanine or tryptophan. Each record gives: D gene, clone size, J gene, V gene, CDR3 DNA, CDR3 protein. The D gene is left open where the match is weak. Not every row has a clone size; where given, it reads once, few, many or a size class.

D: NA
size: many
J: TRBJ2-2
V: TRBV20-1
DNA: TGCAGTGCTAGAGGCTTGGGTTTGGTGAACACCGGGGAGCTGTTTTTT
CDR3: CSARGLGLVNTGELFF

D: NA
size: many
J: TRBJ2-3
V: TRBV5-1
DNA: TGCGCCAGCAGCTTCGAGGGAGCCACAGATACGCAGTATTTT
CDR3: CASSFEGATDTQYF

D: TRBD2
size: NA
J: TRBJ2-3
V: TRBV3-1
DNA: TGTGCCAGCAGCCAAATCGGACTAGCGGGAGTTGCAGATACGCAGTATTTT
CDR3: CASSQIGLAGVADTQYF

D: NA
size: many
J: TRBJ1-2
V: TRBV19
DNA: TGTGCCAGTAGTGAGGCACACTATGGCTACACCTTC
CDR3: CASSEAHYGYTF

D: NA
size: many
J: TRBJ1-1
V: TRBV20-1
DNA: TGCAGTGCCCTAAAGGACTTTTTCACTGAAGCTTTCTTT
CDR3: CSALKDFFTEAFF

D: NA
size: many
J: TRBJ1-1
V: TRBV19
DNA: TGTGCCAGTAGTATAGGGCAGGGGCGGAACACTGAAGCTTTCTTT
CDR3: CASSIGQGRNTEAFF

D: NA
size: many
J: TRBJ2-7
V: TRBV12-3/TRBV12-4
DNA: TGTGCCAGCAGCACCGTAGGCGAGCAGTACTTC
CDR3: CASSTVGEQYF

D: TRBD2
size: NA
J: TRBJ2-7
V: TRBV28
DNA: TGTGCCAGCCTCGCCCTGCCTAGCGGGGGTACCCTTTCCTACGAGCAGTACTTC
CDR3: CASLALPSGGTLSYEQYF

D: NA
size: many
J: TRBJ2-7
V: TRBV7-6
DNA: TGTGCCAGCAGCTTTGGCGGAACCTACGAGCAGTACTTC
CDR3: CASSFGGTYEQYF

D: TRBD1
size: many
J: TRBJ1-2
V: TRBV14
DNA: TGTGCCAGCAGCCAGATGGGACAGGACTTCTATGGCTACACCTTC
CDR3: CASSQMGQDFYGYTF

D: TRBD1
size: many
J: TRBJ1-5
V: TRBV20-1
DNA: TGCAGTGCCCCGGGACAGCGAGATCAGCCCCAGCATTTT
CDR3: CSAPGQRDQPQHF

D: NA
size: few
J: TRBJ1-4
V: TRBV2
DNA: TGTGCCAGCAGTGAAGCACGGGGGCATAATGAAAAACTGTTTTTT
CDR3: CASSEARGHNEKLFF

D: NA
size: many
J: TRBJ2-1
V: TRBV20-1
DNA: TGCAGTGCTAGAGTGCCCGCCTACAATGAGCAGTTCTTC
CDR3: CSARVPAYNEQFF

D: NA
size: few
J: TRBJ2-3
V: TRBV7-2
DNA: TGTGCCAGCAGCCTGGGACGCACAGATACGCAGTATTTT
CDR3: CASSLGRTDTQYF

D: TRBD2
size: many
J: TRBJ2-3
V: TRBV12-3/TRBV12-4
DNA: TGTGCCAGCAGACCATTTATTATCGGGACTAGCGGGAGTTTTGGGAGAACAGATACGCAGTATTTT
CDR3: CASRPFIIGTSGSFGRTDTQYF

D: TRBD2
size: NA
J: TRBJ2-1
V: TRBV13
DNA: TGTGCCAGCAGCGTAGGGACTAGCGGGGGCCCCTACAATGAGCAGTTCTTC
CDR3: CASSVGTSGGPYNEQFF

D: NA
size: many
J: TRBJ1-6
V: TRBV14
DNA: TGTGCCAGCAGCCAGGTTGCGTCCGAAAATTCACCCCTCCACTTT
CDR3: CASSQVASENSPLHF

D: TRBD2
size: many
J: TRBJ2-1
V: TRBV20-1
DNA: TGCAGTGCTAGAGACAAGCGGGAGGGCCTTAGTCGGTTCTTC
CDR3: CSARDKREGLSRFF

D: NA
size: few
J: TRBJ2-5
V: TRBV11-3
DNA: TGTGCCAGCAGCGCAGGGGGGGCCCAAGAGACCCAGTACTTC
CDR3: CASSAGGAQETQYF

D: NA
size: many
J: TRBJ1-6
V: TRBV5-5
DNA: TGTGCCAGCAGCTTGGGTGGCGTGGGCGACTTTCTCCACTTT
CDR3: CASSLGGVGDFLHF

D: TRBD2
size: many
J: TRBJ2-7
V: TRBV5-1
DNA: TGCGCCAGCAGCTTGGGGGGGGGTACCTACGAGCAGTACTTC
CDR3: CASSLGGGTYEQYF

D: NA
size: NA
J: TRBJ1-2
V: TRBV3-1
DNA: TGTGCCAGCAGCCAACGGCTGGGATCTGGCTACACCTTC
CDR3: CASSQRLGSGYTF

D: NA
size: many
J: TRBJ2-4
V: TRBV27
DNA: TGTGCCAGCAGTTCAGGAGAGGTTCAGGCCAAAAACATTCAGTACTTC
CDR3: CASSSGEVQAKNIQYF

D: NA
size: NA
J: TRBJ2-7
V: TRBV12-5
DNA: TGTGCTAGTGGCTCGAGCTCCTACGAGCAGTACTTC
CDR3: CASGSSSYEQYF

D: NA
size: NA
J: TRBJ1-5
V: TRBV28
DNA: TGTGCCAGCAGCACCGGGAAAAAAAGGTGGCCCCAGCATTTT
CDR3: CASSTGKKRWPQHF

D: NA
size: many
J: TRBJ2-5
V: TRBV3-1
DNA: TGTGCCAGCAGCCAATTAGCAGTTGCGGAGACCCAGTACTTC
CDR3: CASSQLAVAETQYF

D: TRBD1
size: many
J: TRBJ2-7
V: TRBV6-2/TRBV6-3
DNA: TGTGCCAGCAGCCAGGACAGGGGTGGGAACTACGAGCAGTACTTC
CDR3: CASSQDRGGNYEQYF

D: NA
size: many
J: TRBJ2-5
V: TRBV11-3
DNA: TGTGCCAGCAGCTTAGATCGAGAGACCCAGTACTTC
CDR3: CASSLDRETQYF

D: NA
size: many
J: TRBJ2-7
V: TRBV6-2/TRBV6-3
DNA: TGTGCCAGCGGGAACGCGGGTATCGTGGTCGAGCAGTACTTC
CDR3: CASGNAGIVVEQYF

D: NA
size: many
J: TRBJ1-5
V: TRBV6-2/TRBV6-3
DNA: TGTGCCAGCAGTAAGAGAAATCAGCCCCAGCATTTT
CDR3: CASSKRNQPQHF

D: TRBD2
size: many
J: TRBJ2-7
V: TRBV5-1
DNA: TGCGCCAGCAGCCCGGACGCGGGAGGGCCCTACGAGCAGTACTTC
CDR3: CASSPDAGGPYEQYF

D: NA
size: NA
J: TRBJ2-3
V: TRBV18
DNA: TGTGCCAGCTCACCGAGTCTGGGCACAGATACGCAGTATTTT
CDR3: CASSPSLGTDTQYF

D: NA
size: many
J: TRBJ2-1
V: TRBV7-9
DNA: TGTGCCAGCAGCTTAAGACTCAATGAGCAGTTCTTC
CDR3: CASSLRLNEQFF

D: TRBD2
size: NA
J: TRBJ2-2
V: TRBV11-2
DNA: TGTGCCAGCAGCTCCCTGGGGGGGAGGACGACCGGGGAGCTGTTTTTT
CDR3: CASSSLGGRTTGELFF

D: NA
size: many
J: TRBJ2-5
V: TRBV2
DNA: TGTGCCAGCAGCTCAGGGTTGGGGACCCAGTACTTC
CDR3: CASSSGLGTQYF

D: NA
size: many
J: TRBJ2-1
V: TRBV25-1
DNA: TGTGCCAGCAGCAGGGGCTATGAGCAGTTCTTC
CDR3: CASSRGYEQFF

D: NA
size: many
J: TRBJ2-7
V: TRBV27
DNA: TGTGCCAGCAGTGGTGTTGGGGCTGGCGAGCAGTACTTC
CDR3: CASSGVGAGEQYF

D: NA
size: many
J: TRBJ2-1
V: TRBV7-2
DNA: TGTGCCAGCAGCTTAACCTCTAGGCATGAGCAGTTCTTC
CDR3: CASSLTSRHEQFF

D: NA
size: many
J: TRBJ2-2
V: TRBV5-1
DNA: TGCGCCAGCAGCTTGAGGGTGGACAGTAACACCGGGGAGCTGTTTTTT
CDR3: CASSLRVDSNTGELFF

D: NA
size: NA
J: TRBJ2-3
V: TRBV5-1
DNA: TGCGCCAGCAGCACTAGGACTGTCACAGATACGCAGTATTTT
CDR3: CASSTRTVTDTQYF

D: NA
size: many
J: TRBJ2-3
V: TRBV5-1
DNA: TGCGCCAGCAGCTTGGTTCAGAGCACAGATACGCAGTATTTT
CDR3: CASSLVQSTDTQYF

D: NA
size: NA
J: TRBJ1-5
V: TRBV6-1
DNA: TGTGCCAGCAGTCCTTATGGGGATCGTCAGCCCCAGCATTTT
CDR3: CASSPYGDRQPQHF

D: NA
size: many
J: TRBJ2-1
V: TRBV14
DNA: TGTGCCAGCAGCCAAGATTTAAGGAGTGAGCAGTTCTTC
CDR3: CASSQDLRSEQFF

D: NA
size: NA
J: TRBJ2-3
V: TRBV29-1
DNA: TGCAGCGTTGGAAGATTGGGAAGCACAGATACGCAGTATTTT
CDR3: CSVGRLGSTDTQYF

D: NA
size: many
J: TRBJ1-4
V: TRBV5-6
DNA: TGTGCCAGCAGCTTGGTCGCATCAGGAGTGGAAAAACTGTTTTTT
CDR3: CASSLVASGVEKLFF

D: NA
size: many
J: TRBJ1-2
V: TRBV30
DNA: TGTGCCTGGCTAGGACGTCGGACAGTCTATGGCTACACCTTC
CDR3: CAWLGRRTVYGYTF

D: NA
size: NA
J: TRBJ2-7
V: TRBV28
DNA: TGTGCCAGCGGGGGGATCAACCCCTACGAGCAGTACTTC
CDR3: CASGGINPYEQYF

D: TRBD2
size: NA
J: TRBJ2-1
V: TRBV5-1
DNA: TGCGCCAGCAGCAGGACCGCGGGGGGCCGTAGCAATGAGCAGTTCTTC
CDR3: CASSRTAGGRSNEQFF

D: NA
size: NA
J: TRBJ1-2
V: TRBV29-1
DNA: TGCAGCGTTGACCCACAGGGACCCATCTATGGCTACACCTTC
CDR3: CSVDPQGPIYGYTF

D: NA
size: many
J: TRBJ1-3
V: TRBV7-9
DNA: TGTGCCAGCAGCAACACCCCGGTAGGCTCTGGAAACACCATATATTTT
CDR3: CASSNTPVGSGNTIYF